This T cell receptor beta chain was sequenced for a study of somatic mutations in cytotoxic T cells in rheumatoid arthritis. The study's findings and limits: Multiple comparisons were not accounted for in the slight TRBV07 underrepresentation seen in rheumatoid arthritis patients.

The CDR3 has 14 amino acids. J lost 3 bases, V lost 5 bases, and 7 bases had no gene match. Germline values: CDR1 MNHEY, CDR2 SMNVEV (reference sequence). Data came from immunoSEQ multiplex PCR; TCRdb stores just in-frame clones and leaves some out. The sample has 13,000 to 15,000 clones, just over 90% seen once; the top ten hold approximately 18%. Remarks on this clone: The target antigen is unknown.

Material: CD4+ T cells sorted from blood. This chain connects TRBV27 to TRBJ2-7; 7 nucleotides match TRBD1. The receptor's source is a man aged 65-85 years with rheumatoid arthritis. The CDR3, as DNA: TGTGCCAGCAGTCGCGGACAGGACCGCTACGAGCAGTACTTC. It codes for CASSRGQDRYEQYF.